What follows are 16 T cell receptor beta chains derived from one specimen sequenced in a study of identical twins. Via MiXCR, TCRdb re-called the 5' RACE reads, giving one row per CDR3 protein. Counted here are some 900,000 distinct CDR3 sequences, approximately 13% occurring once; the ten biggest clones make up around 1.5%. This same sample was also part of a study on yellow fever vaccine responses in identical twins.

What was sequenced was PBMCs. The receptors originated from a young woman in good health.

V usage is TRBV20-1 and J usage is TRBJ2-6, with TRBD1 matching over 9 bases. Germline loops: CDR1 DFQATT, CDR2 SNEGSKA (reference sequence). The V and J ends lost 5 bases and 1 base, in that order; junction bases with no gene match: 9. This CDR3 is 17 amino acids long. CDR3 DNA sequence: TGCAGTGCTGGGGGAGGGACAGGGATATCTGGGGCCAACGTCCTGACTTTC. This sequence encodes CSAGGGTGISGANVLTF.

This chain uses TRBV3-1 with TRBJ2-1, with a possible D match to TRBD2 (5 bases). The germline V gene encodes CDR1 LGHDT and CDR2 YNNKEL (reference sequence). V gave up 4 bases and J gave up 5 bases, with 15 bases separating them. The CDR3 spans 15 residues. The CDR3 region is CASSPDTAGDNEQFF. Written as DNA, the CDR3 is TGTGCCAGCAGCCCCGACACGGCCGGGGACAATGAGCAGTTCTTC.

This sequence joins TRBV19 and TRBJ2-2, with a tentative D call TRBD2 (6 bases). V was shortened by 1 base and J by 3 bases, with 12 bases between the two germline ends. The length of the CDR3 is 16 residues. Looked up from germline, CDR1 is LNHDA and CDR2 is SQIVND (reference sequence). The CDR3 sequence: CASSIAWRGYTGELFF. The CDR3 region has the DNA TGTGCCAGTAGTATAGCTTGGCGGGGATACACCGGGGAGCTGTTTTTT.

This clonotype was detected a few times. This rearrangement joins TRBV15 to TRBJ2-1, with D uncertain. V shed 3 bases and J shed 6 bases, with 9 bases lying between them. Germline lookup yields CDR1 LNHNV and CDR2 YYDKDF (reference sequence). The length of the CDR3 is 13 residues. Here the CDR3 reads CATSSAQANEQFF. CDR3 DNA sequence: TGTGCCACCAGCAGTGCGCAGGCCAATGAGCAGTTCTTC.

The chain has TRBV5-1 and TRBJ1-2; D is possibly TRBD1 (5 bases). The length of the CDR3 is 13 residues. With 0 bases removed from V and 10 bases from J, the gap between germline ends came to 13 bases. The germline V gene has CDR1 SGHRS and CDR2 YFSETQ. CDR3 residues: CASSLVGATLYTF. The CDR3 bases are TGCGCCAGCAGCTTGGTAGGGGCTACCCTCTACACCTTC.

Many counts were recorded for this clonotype. The chain carries TRBV7-9 and TRBJ2-2; D is undetermined. Germline CDR1 reads SEHNR; CDR2 reads FQNEAQ (reference sequence). The CDR3 is 16 amino acids. V lost 5 bases and J lost 1, with 14 bases in between. CDR3 residues: CASSRKDILNTGELFF. The CDR3, as DNA: TGTGCCAGCAGCCGCAAAGACATCCTGAACACCGGGGAGCTGTTTTTT.

The chain joins TRBV2 to TRBJ2-2, with D tentatively TRBD1 (6 bases). The V gene lost 2 bases and the J gene lost 1 base, with 11 bases spanning the gap. The CDR3 is 16 residues long. Germline V gene data show CDR1 as SNHLY and CDR2 as FYNNEI. DNA of the CDR3: TGTGCCAGCAGTGAAATTGTGACAGGGAACACCGGGGAGCTGTTTTTT. Translating gives CASSEIVTGNTGELFF.

The rearrangement uses TRBV10-3 and TRBJ2-2; maybe TRBD2 (7 bases). This CDR3 has 11 residues. V was clipped by 4 bases and J by 11 bases, with 8 bases between them. Per the germline V gene, CDR1 is ENHRY and CDR2 is SYGVKD. The CDR3 loop reads CAISAGGELFF. CDR3 nucleotides: TGTGCCATCAGTGCGGGGGGCGAGCTGTTTTTT.

This clonotype showed up just a few times. The V and J genes are TRBV7-8 and TRBJ2-5; 13 nucleotides agree with TRBD2. From germline, CDR1 is SGHVS and CDR2 FQNEAQ. This CDR3 contains 15 residues. The V and J ends lost 2 bases and 14 bases, in that order; junction bases with no gene match: 11. DNA of the CDR3: TGTGCCAGCAGCTTATCGACTAGCGGGAGGCTACGCGATTACTTC. Translating gives CASSLSTSGRLRDYF.

The chain uses TRBV4-1 and TRBJ2-1; a weak D match, TRBD1 (5 bases). Germline V CDR1 and CDR2: MGHRA, YSYEKL. Trimming shortened V by 0 bases and J by 10 bases, and 10 bases separated the two germline ends. The CDR3 has 13 amino acids. This CDR3 is CASSQDPTDEQFF. CDR3 coding DNA: TGCGCCAGCAGCCAAGATCCGACAGACGAGCAGTTCTTC.

The chain has TRBV5-1 and TRBJ2-6; 7 bases agree with TRBD1. The germline gives CDR1 SGHRS, CDR2 YFSETQ. The CDR3 is 18 residues long. V shed 8 bases, J shed 0 bases, and the junction held 14 bases outside the gene matches. CDR3 loop: CASNVGDSKPSGANVLTF. The CDR3 bases are TGCGCCAGTAACGTTGGGGACAGCAAACCCTCTGGGGCCAACGTCCTGACTTTC.

This clonotype appeared a few times. The chain links TRBV28 to TRBJ1-5; tentative D call: TRBD1 (6 bases). This CDR3 is built from 14 residues. Germline CDR1 MDHEN, CDR2 SYDVKM. V was clipped by 4 bases and J by 4 bases, with 11 bases between them. CDR3 region: CASSYRVGNQPQHF. In DNA, the CDR3 is TGTGCCAGCAGTTACAGGGTTGGGAATCAGCCCCAGCATTTT. Looking up the rest from reference TRBV28 and TRBJ1-5 gives the full variable domain: DVKVTQSSRYLVKRTGEKVFLECVQDMDHENMFWYRQDPGLGLRLIYFSYDVKMKEKGDIPEGYSVSREKKERFSLILESASTNQTSMYLCASSYRVGNQPQHFGDGTRLSIL.

CDR3 in DNA: TGTGCCAGCAGCACCCCGGGGGAAGAGACCCAGTACTTC. Encoded protein: CASSTPGEETQYF. The rearrangement links TRBV7-6 to TRBJ2-5, with D possibly being TRBD2 (6 bases). Germline assignment: CDR1 SGHVS and CDR2 FNYEAQ. Trimming stripped 5 bases from V and 3 bases from J, with 10 bases between. CDR3 size: 13 residues.

This sequence joins TRBV10-2 and TRBJ2-1; D unclear. Germline V lookup: CDR1 WSHSY, CDR2 SAAADI. The CDR3 contains 15 residues. With 8 bases removed from V and 3 bases from J, the gap between germline ends came to 17 bases. CDR3 sequence (DNA): TGCGCCAGCTTACAGTGGGGAAAAGACTACAATGAGCAGTTCTTC. Translation gives CASLQWGKDYNEQFF.

In this sample, this clonotype turned up a few times. This chain joins TRBV20-1 and TRBJ2-1; 12 bases line up with TRBD2. Germline V gene lookup returns CDR1 DFQATT and CDR2 SNEGSKA (reference sequence). The CDR3 runs to 19 residues. J was trimmed by 3 bases and V by 1 base; bases with no gene match: 13. The CDR3 protein is CSARGGLAGGPGVYNEQFF. The CDR3 coding sequence is TGCAGTGCTAGAGGAGGTCTAGCGGGGGGGCCGGGGGTCTACAATGAGCAGTTCTTC.

A few counts support this clonotype. The chain recombines TRBV28 with TRBJ2-5, with a possible D match to TRBD1 (6 bases). V dropped 6 bases and J dropped 5 bases, with 16 bases sitting between them. CDR1 MDHEN and CDR2 SYDVKM come from the germline V gene. This CDR3 has 14 amino acids. CDR3 amino acids: CASRPRQVGETQYF. Here the CDR3 DNA reads TGTGCCAGCAGACCCAGACAGGTCGGGGAGACCCAGTACTTC.